The 27 T cell receptor beta chains given below trace back to one sample, sequenced in a study of radiotherapy plus CTLA-4 blockade in lung cancer. Produced via immunoSEQ multiplex PCR; TCRdb's table is partial and in-frame only. The table shows some 98,000 clones, with approximately 78% occurring only once. The material was peripheral blood, obtained from a patient treated with radiotherapy plus ipilimumab. These receptors originate from a human donor with non-small cell lung cancer who had a partial response to radiotherapy plus ipilimumab.

To note about this clone: The junction shows a germline mismatch at one end, possibly a read error. V and J are TRBV28 and TRBJ1-5, with D possibly being TRBD1 (6 bases). CDR1 MDHEN and CDR2 SYDVKM come from the germline V gene. The CDR3 extends over 13 amino acids. CDR3 DNA: TGTGCCAGCCGTTTGACGGGGGGCCAGCCCCAGCATTTT. The encoded protein is CASRLTGGQPQHF. The whole variable domain, remainder taken from reference TRBV28 and TRBJ1-5, is DVKVTQSSRYLVKRTGEKVFLECVQDMDHENMFWYRQDPGLGLRLIYFSYDVKMKEKGDIPEGYSVSREKKERFSLILESASTNQTSMYLCASRLTGGQPQHFGDGTRLSIL.

Regarding this clone: Other nucleotide sequences in the sample specify the same CDR3. The chain joins TRBV18 to TRBJ1-4; 11 bases are a match to TRBD1. The germline V gene encodes CDR1 KGHSH and CDR2 LQKENI. Trimming removed 2 bases from V and 6 bases from J; junction bases left unmatched: 2. This CDR3 spans 15 amino acids. CDR3: CASSPGTGGYEKLFF. The CDR3 bases are TGTGCCAGCTCACCAGGGACAGGGGGATATGAAAAACTGTTTTTT.

This sequence joins TRBV19 and TRBJ1-2; D is uncertain. The CDR3 totals 14 residues. Germline CDR1 is LNHDA and CDR2 is SQIVND (reference sequence). The germline V and J ends were trimmed by 0 bases and 0 bases, with 5 bases remaining between them. CDR3 sequence: CASSIEHTNYGYTF. Written as DNA, the CDR3 is TGTGCCAGTAGTATAGAACACACTAACTATGGCTACACCTTC.

V is TRBV18 and J is TRBJ2-7; 10 bases agree with TRBD2. Germline trimming cut 2 bases from V and 7 bases from J; bases unmatched to any gene: 8. There are 15 residues in the CDR3. The germline V gene has CDR1 KGHSH and CDR2 LQKENI. The CDR3: CASSPVLAGAREQYF. For the CDR3, the DNA is TGTGCCAGCTCACCAGTCCTAGCGGGAGCTAGAGAGCAGTACTTC.

The genes are TRBV30 and TRBJ2-2, with 10 nucleotides matching TRBD1. This CDR3 spans 16 amino acids. V gave up 4 bases and J gave up 7 bases; unmatched junction bases: 12. Germline V CDR1 and CDR2: GTSNPN, SVGIG (reference sequence). Here the CDR3 reads CAWKGWDRGFGGELFF. The CDR3 DNA is TGTGCCTGGAAGGGGTGGGACAGGGGATTCGGCGGGGAGCTGTTTTTT.

This chain joins TRBV19 and TRBJ2-2; tentative D call: TRBD2 (5 bases). V lost 5 bases to trimming and J lost 10 bases, with 20 bases between them. The CDR3 loop spans 15 amino acids. The V gene's germline CDR1 is LNHDA and CDR2 SQIVND (reference sequence). CDR3 sequence (DNA): TGTGCCAGTAGTCCATTCGCTAGCCGACGCGCGGAGCTGTTTTTT. Amino acid sequence: CASSPFASRRAELFF.

The chain recombines TRBV5-6 with TRBJ2-5, with 8 bases lining up with TRBD1. The CDR3 contains 12 residues. J gave up 14 bases and V 0 bases, and 6 bases lay outside the gene matches. The germline V gene encodes CDR1 SGHDT and CDR2 YYEEEE. The CDR3 DNA reads TGTGCCAGCAGCTTGGGTCTTGGACAGGGCTACTTC. It is translated as CASSLGLGQGYF. Full variable domain (missing parts from reference TRBV5-6 and TRBJ2-5): DAGVTQSPTHLIKTRGQQVTLRCSPKSGHDTVSWYQQALGQGPQFIFQYYEEEERQRGNFPDRFSGHQFPNYSSELNVNALLLGDSALYLCASSLGLGQGYFGPGTRLLVL.

The CDR3: CASSLQNRGQSGYTF. Written as DNA, the CDR3 is TGTGCCAGCAGTTTGCAGAACAGGGGGCAGAGTGGCTACACCTTC. V usage is TRBV28 and J usage is TRBJ1-2; 9 positions agree with TRBD1. Germline-derived CDR1 and CDR2 are MDHEN and SYDVKM. V gave up 3 bases and J gave up 7 bases; unmatched junction bases: 9. The CDR3 length is 15 residues.

The chain has TRBV7-3 and TRBJ2-2, with 10 bases identical to TRBD2. Germline V gives CDR1 SGHTA, CDR2 FQGTGA. V trimming: 4 bases; J trimming: 7 bases; junction bases outside the gene matches: 15. This CDR3 is built from 18 residues. The CDR3 nucleotides are TGTGCCAGCAGCTCCCCGCTAGCGGGAGACTTCCGGGGCGGGGAGCTGTTTTTT. This gives the protein CASSSPLAGDFRGGELFF.

Regarding this clone: Mismatch with germline at one junction end may stem from a read error. The V gene is TRBV6-1, the J gene TRBJ2-7; no firm D call. The CDR3 contains 9 residues. Germline V gene sequence: CDR1 MNHNS, CDR2 SASEGT. CDR3 loop: CASSDLPPF. CDR3 DNA: TGTGCCAGCAGTGATCTTCCCCCCTTC.

The chain carries TRBV7-8 and TRBJ1-5, with 9 bases lining up with TRBD1. After removal of 5 bases from V and 2 bases from J, the junction contained 7 bases not matched to a gene. The CDR3 is 16 amino acids. Germline-derived CDR1 and CDR2 are SGHVS and FQNEAQ. The CDR3: CASSPGTGFGNQPQHF. In DNA form, the CDR3 reads TGTGCCAGCAGCCCGGGGACAGGGTTCGGCAATCAGCCCCAGCATTTT.

The chain joins TRBV7-3 to TRBJ2-2; TRBD2 matches 13 bases. This CDR3 comprises 18 residues. V lost 2 bases to trimming and J lost 0 bases; unmatched junction nucleotides: 3. Germline loops: CDR1 SGHTA, CDR2 FQGTGA. The CDR3, as DNA: TGTGCCAGCAGCTTAGTGGGACTAGCGGGGACGAACACCGGGGAGCTGTTTTTT. Encoded protein: CASSLVGLAGTNTGELFF.

V gene TRBV21-1 combines with J gene TRBJ2-1; TRBD2 reflects the table's D call only, with no check against the DNA. TRBV21-1 has pseudogene status. This CDR3 is built from 16 residues. The CDR3 DNA follows: TGTGCCAGCAGCAATTACGGCGAGGAGCGCCACAATGAGCAGTTCTTC. It translates to CASSNYGEERHNEQFF.

The CDR3 nucleotides read TGTGCCAGCACCAGACAGGTCTCTGGAAACACCATATATTTT. It yields the protein CASTRQVSGNTIYF. V and J are TRBV6-6 and TRBJ1-3, with D tentatively TRBD1 (6 bases). Germline V gene sequence: CDR1 MNHNY, CDR2 SVGAGI (reference sequence). Trimming left V 7 bases short and J 0 bases short, with 10 bases between. The CDR3 consists of 14 residues.

This chain links TRBV27 with TRBJ1-3, with 10 bases that match TRBD1. The CDR3 sequence is 15 residues long. V was pared by 4 bases and J by 5 bases, with 5 bases of the junction left unmatched. Looked up from germline, CDR1 is MNHEY and CDR2 is SMNVEV (reference sequence). CDR3 amino acids: CASSSTGGKRNTIYF. The DNA of the CDR3 is TGTGCCAGCAGTTCGACAGGGGGCAAACGAAACACCATATATTTT.

The chain uses TRBV7-9 and TRBJ2-1, with a possible D match to TRBD1 (6 bases). CDR1 is SEHNR and CDR2 is FQNEAQ in the germline V gene (reference sequence). CDR3 length equals 13 residues. The V end lost 1 base, the J end lost 10 bases, and 11 bases lay between the germline ends. The CDR3 region is CASSLDRVGEQFF. DNA of the CDR3: TGTGCCAGCAGCTTAGACAGGGTTGGCGAGCAGTTCTTC.

The chain combines TRBV6-5 with TRBJ2-2; 10 nucleotides line up with TRBD2. Germline V gives CDR1 MNHEY, CDR2 SVGAGI. The CDR3 loop spans 15 amino acids. The junction had 8 bases not matched to a gene; V was cut back by 8 bases and J by 5 bases. The CDR3 region has the DNA TGTGCCAGCTTAGCTAGCGGGAGAGGGACCGGGGAGCTGTTTTTT. Its protein is CASLASGRGTGELFF.

CDR3 DNA sequence: TGTGCCTGGAGTTCTTCCTACGAGCAGTACTTC. Amino acid sequence: CAWSSSYEQYF. This rearrangement joins TRBV30 to TRBJ2-7; D unclear. This CDR3 comprises 11 residues. Trimming left V 2 bases short and J 1 base short, with 3 bases between. Looked up from germline, CDR1 is GTSNPN and CDR2 is SVGIG (reference sequence).

This clone was detected only once. The V call is TRBV9, the J call TRBJ1-3; possible D gene TRBD1, 6 bases. With 5 bases removed from V and 8 bases from J, the gap between germline ends came to 20 bases. CDR1 and CDR2 from the germline V gene are SGDLS and YYNGEE. The CDR3 is 15 residues long. The CDR3 DNA sequence: TGTGCCAGCAGTGCCCGGGGGGGGGCAAAGGACACCATATATTTT. This sequence encodes CASSARGGAKDTIYF.

The J gene is TRBJ2-7, the V gene TRBV6-6; D not certain. V was trimmed by 0 bases and J by 5 bases, leaving 5 bases between them. Germline CDR1 MNHNY, CDR2 SVGAGI (reference sequence). The CDR3 sequence is 12 residues long. The CDR3 nucleotides read TGTGCCAGCAGTTACTCTGTAGACGAGCAGTACTTC. Its protein is CASSYSVDEQYF.

This clone showed up just once. The rearrangement links TRBV18 to TRBJ2-5; D might be TRBD2 (5 bases). V was trimmed by 3 bases and J by 9 bases, leaving 14 bases between them. This CDR3 is built from 13 residues. The germline V gene has CDR1 KGHSH and CDR2 LQKENI. The CDR3 spells CASSPTLEAAQYF. DNA for the CDR3: TGTGCCAGCTCACCGACTTTAGAAGCGGCCCAGTACTTC.

V and J are TRBV10-3 and TRBJ2-2; 8 positions agree with TRBD2. The V gene's germline CDR1 is ENHRY and CDR2 SYGVKD. V lost 3 bases, J lost 4 bases, and 7 bases stayed unmatched. This CDR3 is 16 amino acids long. Written as DNA, the CDR3 is TGTGCCATCAGTGATTCGGGAGGGACGGGCACCGGGGAGCTGTTTTTT. It yields the protein CAISDSGGTGTGELFF.

This chain uses TRBV7-9 with TRBJ1-1, with TRBD1 as a possible D gene (6 bases). CDR1 and CDR2 from the germline V gene are SEHNR and FQNEAQ (reference sequence). The CDR3 contains 14 residues. V was shortened by 5 bases and J by 5 bases, with 15 bases between the two germline ends. As DNA, the CDR3 is TGTGCCAGCAGCCTTTGGACAGAAAGGACTGAAGCTTTCTTT. This translates into CASSLWTERTEAFF.

The J gene is TRBJ2-5, the V gene TRBV4-1, with 9 bases identical to TRBD2. In germline, CDR1 is MGHRA, CDR2 YSYEKL. J gave up 0 bases and V 2 bases, and 13 bases lay outside the gene matches. The CDR3 runs 19 residues. CDR3 amino acids: CASSQRLAVRPEYQETQYF. Here the CDR3 DNA reads TGCGCCAGCAGCCAAAGACTAGCGGTTCGGCCGGAGTACCAAGAGACCCAGTACTTC.

The gene calls are TRBV9 and TRBJ2-1; D possibly corresponds to TRBD2 (6 bases). V was trimmed by 2 bases and J by 3 bases, leaving 24 bases between them. The CDR3 spans 19 residues. From germline, CDR1 is SGDLS and CDR2 YYNGEE. The CDR3 is CASSVSAGSGADFYNEQFF. The CDR3 DNA reads TGTGCCAGCAGCGTGTCCGCTGGTAGCGGAGCAGATTTCTACAATGAGCAGTTCTTC.

This clone was found a few times. Compared with germline, one end of the junction differs, possibly owing to a read error. V gene TRBV30 combines with J gene TRBJ1-4; 8 bases align to TRBD1. The CDR3 is 16 residues long. The germline V gene encodes CDR1 GTSNPN and CDR2 SVGIG (reference sequence). As DNA, the CDR3 is TGTGCCTGGAGTGTACCCGATGGACAGGGACGAGAAAAAACTGTTTTT. This sequence encodes CAWSVPDGQGREKTVF.

The CDR3: CASSFGLAGEETQYF. The CDR3 DNA reads as TGTGCCAGCAGCTTCGGTTTAGCGGGAGAAGAGACCCAGTACTTC. The V and J genes are TRBV5-6 and TRBJ2-5; 9 bases line up with TRBD2. The CDR3 covers 15 residues. CDR1 is SGHDT and CDR2 is YYEEEE in the germline V gene. J gave up 3 bases and V 2 bases, and 5 bases lay outside the gene matches.